This TCR beta chain was found in a study of cytomegalovirus exposure and HLA in healthy donors. Unrecorded immune exposures were likely, despite nominal health at sampling. Per the germline V gene, CDR1 is SNHLY and CDR2 is FYNNEI. CDR3 length equals 14 residues. V was trimmed by 6 bases and J by 3 bases, leaving 15 bases between them. Amplification used 60 Vbeta primers and 13 Jbeta primers. Generated by immunoSEQ multiplex PCR, the TCRdb table keeps only in-frame clones and is missing some. This sample has about 91,000 clones; around 80% occur once, and the top ten carry less than 5.5%. Material: PBMCs. The clonotype comes from a male donor in good health and CMV-seropositive. The V and J genes are TRBV2 and TRBJ2-7; D is unresolved. The CDR3 is CASRAPGVLYEQYF. CDR3 coding DNA: TGTGCCAGCAGGGCCCCCGGAGTCCTCTACGAGCAGTACTTC.